Following are 5 T cell receptor beta chains from one sample sequenced in a study of blood T cells in healthy people across ages (dated by TCRdb to the mid-2010s). The library came from 5' RACE. TCRdb records Illumina HiSeq 2500 as the sequencer. A second PCR of about 6 to 11 cycles was performed with a sample-barcoded 5' primer and a J-beta primer mix. TCRdb reworked the public reads: Q25 trimming with fastp, MiXCR clone assembly, productive beta chains retained. Rows merge per CDR3 protein into single entries with the most common DNA and genes. The sample contains about 1,600,000 distinct CDR3 sequences, 40% to 50% of them found a single time. The ten largest clones take up approximately 7.9% of the sample. The specimen was blood. These receptors originate from a woman between 18 and 30 years old in good health.

This clonotype has just a few counts. V is TRBV6-5 and J is TRBJ2-4; the D is unclear. The CDR3 consists of 16 residues. The germline V gene encodes CDR1 MNHEY and CDR2 SVGAGI. Trimming removed 0 bases at V and 2 bases at J, with 11 bases between. The CDR3 spells CASSYSSGSTKNIQYF. The DNA for the CDR3 is TGTGCCAGCAGTTACTCCAGTGGTTCAACCAAAAACATTCAGTACTTC.

This clonotype was counted a few times. V gene TRBV7-2 combines with J gene TRBJ2-7, with TRBD2 as a possible D gene (5 bases). Germline lookup yields CDR1 SGHTA and CDR2 FQGNSA. Trimming removed 6 bases from V and 2 bases from J, with 14 bases in between. This CDR3 has 14 amino acids. CDR3 nucleotide sequence: TGTGCCAGCAGTTCCTATGGCGGGCCCTACGAGCAGTACTTC. It codes for CASSSYGGPYEQYF.

The CDR3 DNA is TGTGCCAGCAGCTCGATTCCCGGGACAGGGGCACGGGAGCAGTACTTC. Its translation is CASSSIPGTGAREQYF. This chain links TRBV11-2 with TRBJ2-7, with TRBD1 identical over 10 bases. The CDR3 contains 16 residues. The trim removed 4 bases at V and 7 bases at J, leaving 13 bases unmatched. Germline CDR1 reads SGHAT; CDR2 reads FQNNGV.

The J gene is TRBJ2-4, the V gene TRBV28; 7 bases agree with TRBD2. TRBJ2-7 explains the end of the DNA better; the J call may be wrong. Looked up from germline, CDR1 is MDHEN and CDR2 is SYDVKM. The CDR3 sequence is 15 residues long. CDR3 DNA: TGTGCCAGCAGTCCCCATGGGGGGGAGAGGTACGAGCAGTACTTC. Residues: CASSPHGGERYEQYF.

The V gene is TRBV2, the J gene TRBJ1-2; unclear D gene. V was cut by 7 bases and J by 2 bases, with 8 bases left in between. Germline assignment: CDR1 SNHLY and CDR2 FYNNEI. This CDR3 has 12 residues. CDR3 region: CASMPGNYGYTF. In nucleotides, the CDR3 is TGTGCCAGCATGCCGGGGAACTATGGCTACACCTTC.